The 31 T cell receptor beta chains presented below share a single source sample, sequenced in a study of blood T cell repertoires in COVID-19 (dated by TCRdb to between 2020 and 2021). Libraries were prepared through the immunoSEQ multiplex PCR assay. The immuneACCESS repertoire file appears here via TCRdb, limited to in-frame rearrangements. These files lack a portion of the clones; in checked studies, under half of the deficit traces to unresolved V genes, and the cause of the others is not known. For this sample the table gives around 130,000 clones, of which approximately 81% were detected only once. Roughly 3.9% of the sample goes to the ten largest clones. The sequencing input was peripheral blood. These receptors were obtained from a man aged 60 to 69 with acute or convalescent COVID-19.

This chain uses TRBV28 with TRBJ1-1; 8 bases are shared with TRBD1. From germline, CDR1 is MDHEN and CDR2 SYDVKM. The CDR3 runs to 16 residues. V lost 4 bases and J lost 3; bases outside the gene matches: 10. The CDR3, as DNA: TGTGCCAGCAGTTCCTGGACAGGGATCGGGGACACTGAAGCTTTCTTT. Its translation: CASSSWTGIGDTEAFF.

This clone was detected only once. This chain joins TRBV10-3 and TRBJ2-5, with TRBD2 matching 8 bases. With 4 bases clipped from V and 1 base from J, the junction kept 5 bases outside the gene matches. There are 15 residues in the CDR3. CDR1 is ENHRY, CDR2 SYGVKD, per germline. CDR3 in amino acids: CAISGPGTSQETQYF. In nucleotides, the CDR3 is TGTGCCATCAGTGGACCCGGGACTAGCCAAGAGACCCAGTACTTC.

The genes are TRBV19 and TRBJ1-5; 9 positions match TRBD1. After removal of 6 bases from V and 7 bases from J, the junction contained 4 bases not matched to a gene. This CDR3 contains 13 residues. The germline gives CDR1 LNHDA, CDR2 SQIVND (reference sequence). CDR3 in DNA: TGTGCCAGTAGACGGGACAGGGCGCAGCCCCAGCATTTT. Its translation is CASRRDRAQPQHF. Full variable domain (remainder filled in from reference TRBV19 and TRBJ1-5): DGGITQSPKYLFRKEGQNVTLSCEQNLNHDAMYWYRQDPGQGLRLIYYSQIVNDFQKGDIAEGYSVSREKKESFPLTVTSAQKNPTAFYLCASRRDRAQPQHFGDGTRLSIL.

This clone was seen a few times. CDR3 nucleotide sequence: TGTGCCAGCAGCTTGGGGACAGGGGTGGACGAGCAGTACTTC. This codes for CASSLGTGVDEQYF. The chain recombines TRBV7-9 with TRBJ2-7; 10 bases are a match to TRBD1. With 3 bases clipped from V and 5 bases from J, the junction kept 4 bases outside the gene matches. Germline CDR1 is SEHNR and CDR2 is FQNEAQ (reference sequence). The CDR3 length is 14 residues.

This clone was seen just once. This rearrangement joins TRBV24-1 to TRBJ2-1; 9 nucleotides match TRBD2. Losses at the gene ends were 5 bases for V and 7 bases for J; bases not matched to a gene: 8. CDR1 and CDR2 from the germline V gene are KGHDR and SFDVKD. This CDR3 spans 15 amino acids. The CDR3 loop reads CATSGRTTSGNEQFF. The CDR3 region has the DNA TGTGCCACCAGTGGCCGTACGACTAGCGGTAATGAGCAGTTCTTC.

The V gene is TRBV19, the J gene TRBJ2-6; no definite D call. The CDR3 has 17 amino acids. Germline loops: CDR1 LNHDA, CDR2 SQIVND (reference sequence). V was shortened by 1 base and J by 0 bases, with 10 bases between the two germline ends. Here the CDR3 reads CASSIGSPGSGANVLTF. In DNA, the CDR3 is TGTGCCAGTAGTATAGGTTCCCCAGGCTCTGGGGCCAACGTCCTGACTTTC.

This clone showed up many times. Other nucleotide sequences from this sample produce the same CDR3. The chain carries TRBV19 and TRBJ1-5; 11 positions agree with TRBD1. J lost 4 bases, V lost 6 bases, and 2 bases had no gene match. The germline V gene encodes CDR1 LNHDA and CDR2 SQIVND (reference sequence). This CDR3 contains 14 residues. In DNA form, the CDR3 reads TGTGCCAGTAGCGGGACAGGGGGAAATCAGCCCCAGCATTTT. It translates to CASSGTGGNQPQHF.

This clone appeared a few times. The chain is built from TRBV2 and TRBJ2-7, with D possibly being TRBD1 (7 bases). This CDR3 has 13 amino acids. The V end lost 7 bases, the J end lost 6 bases, and 16 bases lay between the germline ends. Germline-derived CDR1 and CDR2 are SNHLY and FYNNEI. The CDR3 DNA is TGTGCCAGCAACGTCAGGGGGGACTCCGAGCAGTACTTC. Translating it yields CASNVRGDSEQYF. The complete variable domain, with remaining parts taken from reference TRBV2 and TRBJ2-7, reads EPEVTQTPSHQVTQMGQEVILRCVPISNHLYFYWYRQILGQKVEFLVSFYNNEISEKSEIFDDQFSVERPDGSNFTLKIRSTKLEDSAMYFCASNVRGDSEQYFGPGTRLTVT.

J is TRBJ2-1 and V is TRBV6-2 or TRBV6-3; 7 bases are a match to TRBD1. The germline V gene has CDR1 MNHEY and CDR2 SVGEGT. The CDR3 sequence is 15 residues long. V lost 5 bases, J lost 4 bases, and 8 bases stayed unmatched. The CDR3 loop is CASSDGRQGYNEQFF. The CDR3 DNA sequence: TGTGCCAGCAGTGACGGCCGACAGGGTTACAATGAGCAGTTCTTC.

The chain is built from TRBV5-1 and TRBJ2-7; maybe TRBD2 (6 bases). The CDR3 consists of 13 residues. V was shortened by 4 bases and J by 6 bases, with 14 bases between the two germline ends. Germline V gene sequence: CDR1 SGHRS, CDR2 YFSETQ. The CDR3 nucleotides read TGCGCCAGCAGCGACAGCCGGGGAGGCGAGCAGTACTTC. Protein product: CASSDSRGGEQYF.

This clone was observed a single time. The rearrangement links TRBV3-1 (or the pseudogene TRBV3-2) to TRBJ1-1; D gene unclear. The CDR3 runs to 14 residues. Trimming shortened V by 1 base and J by 0 bases, and 6 bases separated the two germline ends. CDR1 LGHDT and CDR2 YNNKEL come from the germline V gene (reference sequence). CDR3 sequence reads: CASSQVKMNTEAFF. In DNA form, the CDR3 reads TGTGCCAGCAGCCAAGTAAAAATGAACACTGAAGCTTTCTTT.

This chain uses TRBV4-3 with TRBJ1-1; 7 bases map to TRBD1. CDR3 length: 14 residues. Trimming took 0 bases from V and 3 from J; bases not matched to a gene: 1. Germline-derived CDR1 and CDR2 are LGHNA and YSLEER. The CDR3 is CASSQDDRDTEAFF. CDR3 sequence (DNA): TGCGCCAGCAGCCAAGACGACAGGGACACTGAAGCTTTCTTT.

This rearrangement joins TRBV18 to TRBJ1-5; D possibly corresponds to TRBD1 (6 bases). V lost 1 base, J lost 0 bases, and 13 bases lay in between. The CDR3 covers 17 residues. Germline V gene data show CDR1 as KGHSH and CDR2 as LQKENI. The CDR3 region is CASSPQAGVTSNQPQHF. In DNA form, the CDR3 reads TGTGCCAGCTCACCACAAGCAGGGGTAACTAGCAATCAGCCCCAGCATTTT.

The chain has TRBV10-1 and TRBJ2-7, with 7 positions matching TRBD2. Trimming at V came to 0 bases and at J to 2 bases, leaving 7 bases not matched to a gene. The CDR3 covers 16 residues. CDR1 and CDR2 from the germline V gene are WNHNN and SYGVQD (reference sequence). The CDR3 nucleotides read TGCGCCAGCAGTGAGTCGACCGGGAGGCCGCCCTACGAGCAGTACTTC. Protein product: CASSESTGRPPYEQYF.

This sequence joins TRBV24-1 and TRBJ2-3; 8 bases align to TRBD2. CDR1 is KGHDR, CDR2 SFDVKD, per germline. The CDR3 consists of 14 residues. The V and J ends lost 2 bases and 5 bases, in that order; junction bases with no gene match: 2. The CDR3 protein is CATSDSLAGDTQYF. The CDR3 nucleotides are TGTGCCACCAGTGATTCCCTAGCGGGAGATACGCAGTATTTT.

In its sample, this clone was seen a few times. The V and J genes are TRBV3-1 (or the pseudogene TRBV3-2) and TRBJ1-4; TRBD1 agrees at 9 bases. The CDR3 loop spans 17 amino acids. The germline V gene has CDR1 LGHDT and CDR2 YNNKEL (reference sequence). J lost 7 bases, V lost 3 bases, and 12 bases had no gene match. The chain's CDR3 is CASSQNVPGQGFEKLFF. Here the CDR3 DNA reads TGTGCCAGCAGCCAGAATGTACCGGGACAGGGTTTTGAAAAACTGTTTTTT.

V is TRBV7-2 and J is TRBJ2-2; 13 nucleotides align to TRBD2. There are 18 residues in the CDR3. Germline V CDR1 and CDR2: SGHTA, FQGNSA. Trimming removed 5 bases from V and 5 bases from J; junction bases left unmatched: 11. The CDR3 loop reads CASSATLAGGPRTGELFF. DNA of the CDR3: TGTGCCAGCAGCGCTACACTAGCGGGAGGGCCACGGACCGGGGAGCTGTTTTTT.

This clone was seen just once. V usage is TRBV12-3 or TRBV12-4 and J usage is TRBJ2-1; no definite D call. This CDR3 is built from 13 residues. Trimming shortened V by 3 bases and J by 6 bases, and 9 bases separated the two germline ends. The CDR3 nucleotides are TGTGCCAGCAGTTTCCGGGTAGCCAATGAGCAGTTCTTC. Its protein is CASSFRVANEQFF.

There are a few counts of this clone. This chain connects TRBV2 to TRBJ2-2; 7 bases are a match to TRBD1. The junction had 11 bases not matched to a gene; V was cut back by 7 bases and J by 6 bases. This CDR3 spans 15 amino acids. Germline values: CDR1 SNHLY, CDR2 FYNNEI. CDR3 DNA: TGTGCCAGCAATCGACAGGGTCTAGATTCCGGGGAGCTGTTTTTT. The encoded protein is CASNRQGLDSGELFF.

The rearrangement uses TRBV6-6 and TRBJ1-4; TRBD1 might be the D (6 bases). The CDR3 covers 16 residues. Germline V lookup: CDR1 MNHNY, CDR2 SVGAGI (reference sequence). With 5 bases removed from V and 3 bases from J, the gap between germline ends came to 16 bases. This chain's CDR3 is CASSNRAQPPNEKLFF. The CDR3 nucleotides are TGTGCCAGCAGTAACAGGGCCCAACCACCTAATGAAAAACTGTTTTTT.

This sequence joins TRBV18 and TRBJ1-4; D may be TRBD1 (5 bases). Germline V gene lookup returns CDR1 KGHSH and CDR2 LQKENI. V dropped 0 bases and J dropped 5 bases, with 10 bases sitting between them. The CDR3 has 15 residues. This chain's CDR3 is CASSPPAGRNEKLFF. The CDR3 coding sequence is TGTGCCAGCTCACCACCGGCAGGGAGGAATGAAAAACTGTTTTTT.

The CDR3 sequence: CASSQDLQGGPYEQYF. CDR3 bases: TGCGCCAGCAGCCAAGATTTACAGGGGGGACCCTACGAGCAGTACTTC. The chain combines TRBV4-3 with TRBJ2-7; 8 nucleotides line up with TRBD1. The CDR3 consists of 16 residues. The ends lost 0 bases at V and 2 bases at J; junction bases unmatched: 6. The germline CDR1 and CDR2 sequences are LGHNA and YSLEER.

The V and J genes are TRBV7-9 and TRBJ2-1; 8 bases align to TRBD1. The trim removed 5 bases at V and 2 bases at J, leaving 8 bases unmatched. This CDR3 has 16 residues. Germline CDR1 and CDR2: SEHNR and FQNEAQ (reference sequence). CDR3 DNA: TGTGCCAGCAGCCTAAGACAGGGGAACACCTACAATGAGCAGTTCTTC. Translation gives CASSLRQGNTYNEQFF. The full variable domain, rest sourced from reference TRBV7-9 and TRBJ2-1, is DTGVSQNPRHKITKRGQNVTFRCDPISEHNRLYWYRQTLGQGPEFLTYFQNEAQLEKSRLLSDRFSAERPKGSFSTLEIQRTEQGDSAMYLCASSLRQGNTYNEQFFGPGTRLTVL.

This chain uses TRBV2 with TRBJ1-5; TRBD1 matches at 9 bases. From germline, CDR1 is SNHLY and CDR2 FYNNEI. The CDR3 covers 13 residues. V was pared by 8 bases and J by 3 bases, with 2 bases of the junction left unmatched. In DNA form, the CDR3 reads TGTGCCAGCGGGACAGGGTTCAATCAGCCCCAGCATTTT. It is translated as CASGTGFNQPQHF. The full variable domain, rest sourced from reference TRBV2 and TRBJ1-5, is EPEVTQTPSHQVTQMGQEVILRCVPISNHLYFYWYRQILGQKVEFLVSFYNNEISEKSEIFDDQFSVERPDGSNFTLKIRSTKLEDSAMYFCASGTGFNQPQHFGDGTRLSIL.

The chain combines TRBV4-3 with TRBJ1-3; a possible D gene is TRBD1 (6 bases). V was trimmed by 0 bases and J by 0 bases, leaving 9 bases between them. This CDR3 is 16 amino acids long. Germline loops: CDR1 LGHNA, CDR2 YSLEER. CDR3 coding DNA: TGCGCCAGCAGCCAAGAAACAGGGACCTCTGGAAACACCATATATTTT. The encoded protein is CASSQETGTSGNTIYF.

The chain is built from TRBV11-2 and TRBJ2-1, with TRBD2 matching 7 bases. The CDR3 runs 14 residues. Germline V gene sequence: CDR1 SGHAT, CDR2 FQNNGV. V lost 2 bases to trimming and J lost 6 bases; unmatched junction nucleotides: 4. CDR3 coding DNA: TGTGCCAGCAGCTTAAGCGGGATGAGCAATGAGCAGTTCTTC. It codes for CASSLSGMSNEQFF.

The genes are TRBV6-5 and TRBJ1-5, with no clear D. Germline CDR1 reads MNHEY; CDR2 reads SVGAGI. The CDR3 spans 13 residues. Trimming took off 2 bases at V and 6 bases at J, with 8 bases between the two ends. CDR3 bases: TGTGCCAGCAGTTACACCACGGGTCAGCCCCAGCATTTT. It encodes CASSYTTGQPQHF.

This chain joins TRBV11-2 and TRBJ2-1; 9 nucleotides match TRBD2. CDR3 length: 13 residues. Germline loops: CDR1 SGHAT, CDR2 FQNNGV. With V trimmed by 6 bases and J by 4 bases, 1 base remained unmatched. The CDR3 is CASRTSGYNEQFF. The CDR3 bases are TGTGCCAGCAGAACTAGCGGGTACAATGAGCAGTTCTTC.

The chain employs TRBV5-1 and TRBJ2-5; weak D call: TRBD2 (5 bases). CDR1 is SGHRS and CDR2 is YFSETQ in the germline V gene. The CDR3 contains 14 residues. Deletions cut 0 bases from V and 1 base from J, with 7 bases between. CDR3 protein: CASSLDSAQETQYF. DNA of the CDR3: TGCGCCAGCAGCTTGGATAGCGCCCAAGAGACCCAGTACTTC.

The genes are TRBV28 and TRBJ1-2; TRBD1 agrees at 8 bases. The CDR3 contains 13 residues. V lost 6 bases, J lost 8 bases, and 8 bases stayed unmatched. CDR1 MDHEN and CDR2 SYDVKM come from the germline V gene. The CDR3 sequence: CASSPGQVRGYTF. CDR3 sequence (DNA): TGTGCCAGCAGCCCGGGACAGGTTCGGGGCTACACCTTC.

This clone appeared once. This rearrangement joins TRBV13 to TRBJ2-1, with 7 bases matching TRBD2. Trimming cost V 5 bases and J 3 bases; bases outside gene matches: 22. Looked up from germline, CDR1 is PRHDT and CDR2 is FYEKMQ (reference sequence). This CDR3 spans 20 amino acids. The DNA of the CDR3 is TGTGCCAGCAGCCTGACAGTGCGGAACGACGCCGGGACTAACTACAATGAGCAGTTCTTC. It specifies CASSLTVRNDAGTNYNEQFF.